This T cell receptor beta chain is from a study of cytomegalovirus exposure and HLA in healthy donors (dated by TCRdb to the late 2010s). A note on the overall study: According to a later analysis, one platform produced both the 120 validation repertoires and the 620 or so repertoires of the first cohort. High-throughput TCR immunosequencing, statistical association of individual TCRs with disease status, and machine learning were combined to predict cytomegalovirus infection status. Along with the roughly 700-subject first cohort, a separate validation cohort of over a hundred different subjects was used. The aim of the study was to test whether cataloging public T cell receptors could identify signatures of past pathogen exposure. The research as a whole found: In the study, some 180 TCR beta chains were listed as associated with cytomegalovirus. Across donors, most TCR sequences were observed very rarely, whereas some public TCRs were present in many individuals. In vitro tests confirmed that a few of the cytomegalovirus-associated TCR beta chains recognize cytomegalovirus antigens. The validation cohort had no HLA typing available for a later analysis, so co-occurrence within that cohort was assessed over all 130 or so repertoires. Of the cluster scores, 85% to 95% were above 0 in a later analysis, which found that TCRs clustered in the first cohort also tended to co-occur in the 95 to 150 validation repertoires. The classifier was reported to diagnose cytomegalovirus status with high specificity and sensitivity in both the original and validation cohorts. According to the authors, the approach could potentially be generalized to other disease states and immunological phenotypes.

Worth noting for this clone: What this receptor recognizes is not known. No much larger clone is present one base from it, and per-base qualities are unavailable.

Library prep was done by the immunoSEQ multiplex PCR assay. The study's own analysis went as follows. A statistical classification framework was built for diagnosing cytomegalovirus status from the catalog of TCR beta chain sequences. Entries here come from immuneACCESS through TCRdb and include only in-frame sequences with V and J called. Some clones fail to appear in such tables; in the studies checked, an unresolved V gene covers under half of the shortfall, and the cause of the remainder is unknown. That table gives V, J and clone size, and the DNA gave D and trimming. This sample is represented by over 130,000 clones; around 87% of them were singletons. The top ten constitute just under 9% of the sample. The CDR3 numbers 13 residues from cysteine through phenylalanine. Only CDR3 DNA remains: 39 bases, in frame from the first base. Taken from the germline V gene, the CDR1 and CDR2 loops are SGHAT and FQNNGV. Relative to germline, V is 0 bases shorter and J is 7 bases shorter, with 7 bases between their ends.

The donors belonged to the validation cohort of about 120 subjects, which was separate from the 666-subject first cohort. The TCR sequence derives from a man younger than 35 in good health and CMV-seropositive. Recombination connected TRBV11-2 to TRBJ2-1; the D segment could be TRBD1, given 5 matching bases. Material: PBMCs. The CDR3 region reads CASSLDRVNEQFF. The DNA reads as follows: TGTGCCAGCAGCTTAGACAGGGTTAATGAGCAGTTCTTC.